Each of the 11 T cell receptor beta chains below was sequenced from the same sample in a study of cytomegalovirus exposure and HLA in healthy donors. The PCR was carried out with 60 Vbeta primers and 13 Jbeta primers. Sequencing used immunoSEQ multiplex PCR; TCRdb keeps in-frame clones, though not all of them. This table holds 150,000 to 200,000 clones, 70% to 85% found once. The material sequenced was PBMCs. The receptors derive from a woman aged 25 to 39 in good health and CMV-seronegative.

The chain has TRBV27 and TRBJ2-7; 12 bases line up with TRBD1. Germline values: CDR1 MNHEY, CDR2 SMNVEV (reference sequence). Losses at the gene ends were 5 bases for V and 6 bases for J; bases not matched to a gene: 11. The CDR3 extends over 16 amino acids. The CDR3: CASSGTGGLVLREQYF. The CDR3 coding sequence is TGTGCCAGCAGTGGGACAGGGGGCCTAGTTCTTCGCGAGCAGTACTTC.

This chain connects TRBV6-5 to TRBJ2-7; D perhaps matches TRBD1 (5 bases). CDR3 length: 15 amino acids. Trimming stripped 2 bases from V and 0 bases from J, with 11 bases between. Germline CDR1 and CDR2: MNHEY and SVGAGI. Written as DNA, the CDR3 is TGTGCCAGCAGTTACGGACAATTTAGCTCCTACGAGCAGTACTTC. Its translation is CASSYGQFSSYEQYF.

This clone has only a few counts. J is TRBJ2-7 and V is TRBV15; D remains unclear. The CDR3 has 13 amino acids. The V and J ends lost 1 base and 1 base respectively, with 5 bases between them. Germline V gives CDR1 LNHNV, CDR2 YYDKDF (reference sequence). CDR3 in amino acids: CATSRASSYEQYF. In nucleotides, the CDR3 is TGTGCCACCAGCAGAGCCAGTTCCTACGAGCAGTACTTC.

The chain recombines TRBV10-3 with TRBJ1-2; D unclear. Trimming shortened V by 1 base and J by 4 bases, and 7 bases separated the two germline ends. The CDR3 covers 13 residues. The V gene's germline CDR1 is ENHRY and CDR2 SYGVKD. CDR3 nucleotide sequence: TGTGCCATCAGTGAGTTCCCGGGCTATGGCTACACCTTC. It codes for CAISEFPGYGYTF.

This clone was found a few times. V and J are TRBV5-1 and TRBJ1-2, with 7 bases that match TRBD1. Germline CDR1 and CDR2: SGHRS and YFSETQ. J gave up 7 bases and V 0 bases, and 3 bases lay outside the gene matches. CDR3 length equals 13 residues. The CDR3 spells CASSLGPGGGYTF. In DNA form, the CDR3 reads TGCGCCAGCAGCTTGGGGCCAGGGGGTGGCTACACCTTC.

V and J are TRBV6-5 and TRBJ1-1; TRBD1 aligns across 7 bases. Trimming at V came to 6 bases and at J to 3 bases, leaving 7 bases not matched to a gene. Germline CDR1 is MNHEY and CDR2 is SVGAGI. CDR3 length: 14 amino acids. The CDR3 DNA follows: TGTGCCAGCAGATCGATAGGGGGCTACACTGAAGCTTTCTTT. Amino acid sequence: CASRSIGGYTEAFF.

The J gene is TRBJ1-2, the V gene TRBV27, with D tentatively TRBD1 (5 bases). V gave up 7 bases and J gave up 7 bases, with 19 bases separating them. Per germline, CDR1 MNHEY and CDR2 SMNVEV (reference sequence). The CDR3 extends over 14 amino acids. The DNA for the CDR3 is TGTGCCAGCACCTTCACCCCAGGGATAGGTGGCTACACCTTC. Encoded protein: CASTFTPGIGGYTF.

This chain uses TRBV12-5 with TRBJ1-2; no firm D call. Trimming stripped 3 bases from V and 8 bases from J, with 13 bases between. The germline V gene encodes CDR1 LGHNT and CDR2 FRNRAP. The CDR3 totals 13 residues. The CDR3 DNA reads TGTGCTAGTGGTTTTGAAGGAGACTGGGGCTACACCTTC. Translated: CASGFEGDWGYTF.

The rearrangement uses TRBV15 and TRBJ2-7; 10 bases line up with TRBD2. Per germline, CDR1 LNHNV and CDR2 YYDKDF (reference sequence). V trimming: 0 bases; J trimming: 4 bases; junction bases outside the gene matches: 15. This CDR3 is 19 amino acids long. The CDR3 DNA sequence: TGTGCCACCAGCAGAGATTTAACGGGCCTAGCGGGAGAAGGTTACGAGCAGTACTTC. This encodes CATSRDLTGLAGEGYEQYF.

The rearrangement uses TRBV13 and TRBJ2-7; D is perhaps TRBD1 (5 bases). This CDR3 is 12 amino acids long. CDR1 is PRHDT and CDR2 is FYEKMQ in the germline V gene (reference sequence). Trimming stripped 3 bases from V and 5 bases from J, with 8 bases between. CDR3 coding DNA: TGTGCCAGCAGCTTTCAGGGAAACGAGCAGTACTTC. This translates into CASSFQGNEQYF.

CDR3 in amino acids: CASSPSGDSYNEQFF. CDR3 sequence (DNA): TGTGCCAGCAGCCCTAGCGGGGACTCCTACAATGAGCAGTTCTTC. The V and J genes are TRBV4-2 and TRBJ2-1; 9 nucleotides agree with TRBD2. V shed 4 bases, J shed 0 bases, and the junction held 1 base outside the gene matches. This CDR3 spans 15 amino acids. In germline, CDR1 is LGHNA, CDR2 YNFKEQ.